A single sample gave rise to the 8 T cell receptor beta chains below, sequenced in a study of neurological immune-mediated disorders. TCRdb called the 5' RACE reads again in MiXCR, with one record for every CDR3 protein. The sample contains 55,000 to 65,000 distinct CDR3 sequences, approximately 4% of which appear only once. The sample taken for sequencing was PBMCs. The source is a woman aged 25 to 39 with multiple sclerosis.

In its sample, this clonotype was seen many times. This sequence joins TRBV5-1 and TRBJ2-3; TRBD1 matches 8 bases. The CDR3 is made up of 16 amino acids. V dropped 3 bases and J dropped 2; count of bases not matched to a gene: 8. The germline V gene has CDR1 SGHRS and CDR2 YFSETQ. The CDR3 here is CASSSGQGGDTDTQYF. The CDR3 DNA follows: TGCGCCAGCAGCTCCGGACAGGGTGGGGACACAGATACGCAGTATTTT.

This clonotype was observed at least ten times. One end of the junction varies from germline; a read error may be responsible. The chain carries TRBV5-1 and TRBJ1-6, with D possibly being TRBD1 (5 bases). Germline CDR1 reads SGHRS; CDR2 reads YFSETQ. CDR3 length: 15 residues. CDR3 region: CASSLSGTRDSPLHF. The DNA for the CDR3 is TGCGCCAGCAGCTTGTCCGGGACCCGGGACTCACCCCTACACTTT.

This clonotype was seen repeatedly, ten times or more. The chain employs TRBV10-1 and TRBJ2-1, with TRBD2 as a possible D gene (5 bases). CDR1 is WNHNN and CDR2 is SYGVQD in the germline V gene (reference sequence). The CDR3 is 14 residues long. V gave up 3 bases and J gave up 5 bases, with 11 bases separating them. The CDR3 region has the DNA TGCGCCAGCAGTGAAGTGGGGAGAAACAATGAGCAGTTCTTC. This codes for CASSEVGRNNEQFF.

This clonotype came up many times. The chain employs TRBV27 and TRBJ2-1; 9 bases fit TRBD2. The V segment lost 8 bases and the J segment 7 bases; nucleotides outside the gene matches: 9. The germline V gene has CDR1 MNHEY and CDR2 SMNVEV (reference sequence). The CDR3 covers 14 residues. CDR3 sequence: CASSLSGRMNEQFF. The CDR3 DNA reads TGTGCCAGCTCCCTTAGCGGGAGAATGAATGAGCAGTTCTTC.

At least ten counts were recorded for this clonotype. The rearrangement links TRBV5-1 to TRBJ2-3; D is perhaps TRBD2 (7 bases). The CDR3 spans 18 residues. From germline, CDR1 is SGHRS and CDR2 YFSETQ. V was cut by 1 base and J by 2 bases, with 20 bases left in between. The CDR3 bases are TGCGCCAGCAGCTTGACTCTGCGGGGGCCTTTTACCACAGATACGCAGTATTTT. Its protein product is CASSLTLRGPFTTDTQYF.

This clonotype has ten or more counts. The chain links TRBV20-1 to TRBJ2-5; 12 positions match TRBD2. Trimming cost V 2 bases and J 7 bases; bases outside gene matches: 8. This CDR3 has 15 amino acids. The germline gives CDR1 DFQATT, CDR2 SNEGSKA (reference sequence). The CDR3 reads CSARRASGGATTQYF. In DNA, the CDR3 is TGCAGTGCTAGACGGGCTAGCGGGGGGGCGACGACCCAGTACTTC.

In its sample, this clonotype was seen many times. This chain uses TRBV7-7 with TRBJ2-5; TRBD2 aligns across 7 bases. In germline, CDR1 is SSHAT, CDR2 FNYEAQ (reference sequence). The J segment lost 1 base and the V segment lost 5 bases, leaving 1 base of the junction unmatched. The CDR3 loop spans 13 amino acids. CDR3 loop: CASSGGVQETQYF. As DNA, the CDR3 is TGTGCCAGCAGCGGGGGGGTCCAAGAGACCCAGTACTTC.

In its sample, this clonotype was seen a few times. The CDR3: CAISRTYETYEQYF. In DNA form, the CDR3 reads TGTGCCATCAGCCGGACATATGAGACCTACGAGCAGTACTTC. This rearrangement joins TRBV10-3 to TRBJ2-7, with a possible D match to TRBD1 (5 bases). The ends were cut back, 6 bases at V and 2 bases at J, with 14 bases in the middle. The CDR3 is 14 amino acids. Germline lookup yields CDR1 ENHRY and CDR2 SYGVKD.